This entry features one T cell receptor beta chain sequence. Its antigen is not known. This entry belongs to a study of blood T cells in healthy people across ages. At the level of the study: For every two T cells, template switching captured about one barcoded beta molecule.

Study findings and constraints: Estimates of diversity drawn from one million T cells were considered underestimates.

It was with a sample-barcoded 5' primer and a J-beta primer mix that a second PCR of roughly 7 to 12 cycles was run. TCRdb recomputed calls from the 5' RACE reads with MiXCR, one row per CDR3 protein. The table lists 900,000 to 950,000 distinct CDR3 sequences, under 35% of them singletons. The ends were cut back, 5 bases at V and 1 base at J, with 11 bases in the middle. The CDR3 extends over 14 amino acids. These data also featured in a second study, about T cells of mothers and their children. That work adds: Unrelated pairs and related pairs have their TCR recombination output shaped similarly by thymic selection. Researchers report slightly higher, though non-significant, overlap in related mother-child pairs than in unrelated pairs.

Sequenced input: blood. This chain uses TRBV12-3 or TRBV12-4 with TRBJ1-1; no definite D call. The source is a woman between 40 and 50 years old in good health. CDR3: CASSQLSGNTEAFF. CDR3 DNA sequence: TGTGCCAGCAGTCAACTCAGCGGGAACACTGAAGCTTTCTTT.